The 11 T cell receptor beta chains below all came from one sample that was sequenced in a study of T cell changes during pregnancy in multiple sclerosis. Libraries were prepared by immunoSEQ multiplex PCR; TCRdb keeps only in-frame clonotypes and omits some of them. The sample has approximately 48,000 clones; about 88% are singletons. The starting material was CD8+ T cells from peripheral blood mononuclear cells, obtained before pregnancy. Every receptor here comes from a female donor with multiple sclerosis, enrolled in a pregnancy study.

V gene TRBV7-8 combines with J gene TRBJ2-5, with D possibly being TRBD2 (6 bases). Trimming stripped 4 bases from V and 2 bases from J, with 11 bases between. Germline V gives CDR1 SGHVS, CDR2 FQNEAQ. CDR3 length: 14 residues. The CDR3 DNA reads TGTGCCAGCAGCTCCGTGGGGGGTCAAGAGACCCAGTACTTC. Its translation: CASSSVGGQETQYF. Complete variable domain (other parts from reference TRBV7-8 and TRBJ2-5): GAGVSQSPRYKVAKRGQDVALRCDPISGHVSLFWYQQALGQGPEFLTYFQNEAQLDKSGLPSDRFFAERPEGSVSTLKIQRTQQEDSAVYLCASSSVGGQETQYFGPGTRLLVL.

The chain recombines TRBV15 with TRBJ2-3; TRBD2 is a possible D gene (6 bases). V was pared by 0 bases and J by 4 bases, with 11 bases between. CDR1 is LNHNV, CDR2 YYDKDF, per germline (reference sequence). This CDR3 spans 15 amino acids. CDR3 sequence reads: CATSRDRRGADTQYF. CDR3 coding DNA: TGTGCCACCAGCAGAGATCGGCGGGGCGCAGATACGCAGTATTTT.

The rearrangement uses TRBV27 and TRBJ2-3; 10 nucleotides match TRBD1. After removal of 6 bases from V and 2 bases from J, the junction contained 5 bases not matched to a gene. The CDR3 is 15 amino acids. The germline V gene encodes CDR1 MNHEY and CDR2 SMNVEV (reference sequence). The chain's CDR3 is CASSPGTGDTDTQYF. CDR3 DNA sequence: TGTGCCAGCAGCCCCGGGACAGGGGACACAGATACGCAGTATTTT.

This clone was recorded only once. The chain couples TRBV5-5 to TRBJ1-1; 10 nucleotides line up with TRBD1. Unmatched junction bases numbered 6, after V lost 0 bases and J lost 10 bases. CDR1 SGHKS and CDR2 YYEKEE come from the germline V gene (reference sequence). CDR3 length: 14 residues. CDR3 protein: CASSLGSGTGAAFF. As DNA, the CDR3 is TGTGCCAGCAGCTTGGGGTCGGGGACAGGGGCAGCTTTCTTT.

The chain combines TRBV9 with TRBJ1-2, with 7 bases identical to TRBD1. This CDR3 is 19 amino acids long. Germline V gene lookup returns CDR1 SGDLS and CDR2 YYNGEE. The V and J ends lost 0 bases and 4 bases, in that order; junction bases with no gene match: 18. The CDR3 DNA reads as TGTGCCAGCAGCGTAGTCCCCAGACAGGGCGCCGAATCGACCTATGGCTACACCTTC. This codes for CASSVVPRQGAESTYGYTF.

This clone was recorded once. The gene calls are TRBV19 and TRBJ1-5, with 8 bases identical to TRBD1. CDR1 LNHDA and CDR2 SQIVND come from the germline V gene (reference sequence). The CDR3 runs 16 residues. After removal of 6 bases from V and 3 bases from J, the junction contained 10 bases not matched to a gene. CDR3 nucleotides: TGTGCCAGTAGGAGGTGGACGGGACAGGACAATCAGCCCCAGCATTTT. This codes for CASRRWTGQDNQPQHF.

The chain joins TRBV19 to TRBJ1-1, with D perhaps matching TRBD1 (6 bases). V dropped 6 bases and J dropped 2 bases, with 16 bases sitting between them. The CDR3 has 15 residues. Germline V gene data show CDR1 as LNHDA and CDR2 as SQIVND (reference sequence). The CDR3 DNA sequence: TGTGCCAGTAGGCACAGGGCGGTAGGAAACACTGAAGCTTTCTTT. It specifies CASRHRAVGNTEAFF.

The V call is TRBV15, the J call TRBJ2-3, with 10 positions matching TRBD2. Germline V CDR1 and CDR2: LNHNV, YYDKDF (reference sequence). V shed 4 bases and J 5 bases; nucleotides not matched to a gene: 6. This CDR3 has 15 residues. This CDR3 reads CATSIQRGGLDTQYF. The CDR3 DNA follows: TGTGCCACCAGCATCCAGCGGGGGGGCCTAGATACGCAGTATTTT.

This clone was counted a single time. The chain has TRBV10-3 and TRBJ1-2; 7 positions match TRBD1. The CDR3 is made up of 12 amino acids. Germline CDR1 ENHRY, CDR2 SYGVKD. V lost 3 bases, J lost 10 bases, and 5 bases stayed unmatched. The CDR3 region is CAISEGDRDYTF. The CDR3 DNA sequence: TGTGCCATCAGTGAAGGCGACAGGGACTACACCTTC.

V gene TRBV27 combines with J gene TRBJ1-2; TRBD1 matches at 9 bases. Germline V gene sequence: CDR1 MNHEY, CDR2 SMNVEV (reference sequence). CDR3 size: 15 residues. Germline trimming cut 4 bases from V and 4 bases from J; bases unmatched to any gene: 7. CDR3 residues: CASSSRDRVFYGYTF. In DNA form, the CDR3 reads TGTGCCAGCAGTTCCCGGGACAGGGTCTTCTATGGCTACACCTTC.

This clone was seen a handful of times. The J gene is TRBJ2-7, the V gene TRBV7-9; no firm D call. Trimming left V 3 bases short and J 1 base short, with 7 bases between. Germline V gene sequence: CDR1 SEHNR, CDR2 FQNEAQ (reference sequence). The CDR3 contains 13 residues. The CDR3 sequence: CASSFGVSYEQYF. CDR3 coding DNA: TGTGCCAGCAGCTTTGGAGTTTCCTACGAGCAGTACTTC. Complete variable domain (other parts from reference TRBV7-9 and TRBJ2-7): DTGVSQNPRHKITKRGQNVTFRCDPISEHNRLYWYRQTLGQGPEFLTYFQNEAQLEKSRLLSDRFSAERPKGSFSTLEIQRTEQGDSAMYLCASSFGVSYEQYFGPGTRLTVT.